At least ten counts were recorded for the clone carrying this T cell receptor (beta chain). The sample is drawn from a study of identical twins. TCRdb itself ran the 5' RACE reads through MiXCR, one entry per CDR3 protein. The sample carries hundreds of thousands of distinct CDR3 sequences, around a sixth recorded once. The trim removed 0 bases at V and 7 bases at J, leaving 4 bases unmatched. Germline assignment: CDR1 DFQATT and CDR2 SNEGSKA (reference sequence). This CDR3 region has 15 residues. The same data also contributed to another study, on T cells expressing NK-cell markers.

The receptor's source is a woman between 18 and 29 years old in good health. Input material: PBMCs. The V gene is TRBV20-1, the J gene TRBJ2-1; 12 bases are a match to TRBD2. CDR3 amino acids: CSARDSSGRVNEQFF. CDR3 DNA: TGCAGTGCTAGAGATTCTAGCGGGAGGGTTAATGAGCAGTTCTTC.